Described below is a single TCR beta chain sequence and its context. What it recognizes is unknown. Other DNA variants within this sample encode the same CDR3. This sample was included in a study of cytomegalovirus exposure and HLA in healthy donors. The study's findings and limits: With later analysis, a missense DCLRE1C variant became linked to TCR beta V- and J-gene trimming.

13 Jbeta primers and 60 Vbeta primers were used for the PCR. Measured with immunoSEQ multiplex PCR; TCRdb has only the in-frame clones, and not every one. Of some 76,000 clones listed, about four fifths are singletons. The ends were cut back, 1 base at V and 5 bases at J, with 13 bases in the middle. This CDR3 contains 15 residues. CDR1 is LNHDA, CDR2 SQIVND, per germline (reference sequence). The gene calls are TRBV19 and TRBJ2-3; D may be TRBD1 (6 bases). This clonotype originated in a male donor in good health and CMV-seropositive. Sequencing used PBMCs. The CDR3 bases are TGTGCCAGTAGTATAGGGGCAGGGGTTGGAGATACGCAGTATTTT. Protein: CASSIGAGVGDTQYF.